These T cell receptor beta chains were read from a single sample in a study of Graves' ophthalmopathy and Graves' hyperthyroidism. MiXCR, run by TCRdb on the multiplex PCR reads, gives a single entry per CDR3 protein. The repertoire holds 200,000 to 300,000 distinct CDR3 sequences, with around 42% as singletons. Sequencing input: peripheral blood. These receptors came from an adult man with Graves' ophthalmopathy. CDR3s include the opening cysteine and the closing phenylalanine or tryptophan. D genes are given only for firm matches. Some rows have no size entry. The others give once, few or many, or a class for an expanded clone.

d_gene	abundance	v_gene	j_gene	CDR3nt	CDR3aa
.	.	TRBV5-8	TRBJ1-2	TGTGCCAGCAGCTTTCGGACCAGCGGCTACACCTTC	CASSFRTSGYTF
.	.	TRBV10-3	TRBJ1-1	TGTGCCATCAGTGAGGGACAGCCCCTCACTGAAGCTTTCTTT	CAISEGQPLTEAFF
TRBD1	few	TRBV15	TRBJ1-2	TGTGCCACCAGCCAAAACAGGGGAACCTCTCACTATGGCTACACCTTC	CATSQNRGTSHYGYTF
.	many	TRBV29-1	TRBJ1-2	TGCAGCGTTGGCCCCAACTATGGCTACACCTTC	CSVGPNYGYTF
.	.	TRBV5-1	TRBJ2-7	TGCGCCAGCAGCTTGGCCCCGGACTTTTACGAGCAGTACTTC	CASSLAPDFYEQYF
.	few	TRBV5-6	TRBJ1-2	TGTGCCAGCAGTCTCCGGGCAGGGGTCGGCTACACCTTC	CASSLRAGVGYTF
.	.	TRBV20-1	TRBJ2-5	TGCAGTGCTATAGTCCAAGAGACCCAGTACTTC	CSAIVQETQYF
.	few	TRBV12-3/TRBV12-4	TRBJ2-5	TGTGCCAGCAGTTTTCCGGACAGCCAAGAGACCCAGTACTTC	CASSFPDSQETQYF
.	few	TRBV7-9	TRBJ2-7	TGTGCCAGCAGCTCATCGGACCGCGCTTACGAGCAGTACTTC	CASSSSDRAYEQYF
.	many	TRBV15	TRBJ1-6	TGTGCCACCAGCAGAGATGTAGGGACGGGCAATTCACCCCTCCACTTT	CATSRDVGTGNSPLHF
TRBD1	.	TRBV7-3	TRBJ2-7	TGTGCCAGCAGCCAATACAGGGGGCGTGGGGAGCAGTACTTC	CASSQYRGRGEQYF
.	.	TRBV7-9	TRBJ2-2	TGTGCCAGCAGCTCCTGGGGGGACCACGGGGAGCTGTTTTTT	CASSSWGDHGELFF
.	.	TRBV7-9	TRBJ2-7	TGTGCCAGCAGCTTCCCGGGGGCAAACGAGCAGTACTTC	CASSFPGANEQYF
.	.	TRBV9	TRBJ1-1	TGTGCCAGCAGCTTAGATGTGGGGGAGGCAGAGGGTCAAGCTTTCTTT	CASSLDVGEAEGQAFF
.	once	TRBV7-6	TRBJ1-3	TGTGCCAGCAGCCGAGGGACACGCGCGAACACCATATATTTT	CASSRGTRANTIYF
.	few	TRBV12-3/TRBV12-4	TRBJ1-2	TGTGCCAGCAGTCGGGCCGGGACTGCCTATGGCTACACCTTC	CASSRAGTAYGYTF
.	.	TRBV10-3	TRBJ2-7	TGTGCCAGCAGTTACAACCCGGGACTTTTGGGCTCCTACGAGCAGTACTTC	CASSYNPGLLGSYEQYF
.	once	TRBV3-1	TRBJ2-5	TGTGCCAGCACCCACCGACTAGAGACCCAGTACTTC	CASTHRLETQYF
.	many	TRBV20-1	TRBJ1-5	TGCAGTGCCGGCAGGGGAAACGATCAGCCCCAGCATTTT	CSAGRGNDQPQHF
.	.	TRBV20-1	TRBJ2-7	TGCAGTGCCTGGGACTCCTTCTGCGAGCAGTACTTC	CSAWDSFCEQYF
.	few	TRBV6-5	TRBJ2-2	TGTGCCAGCAGTTACTCGCTCGGGCAGCCAAACACCGGGGAGCTGTTTTTT	CASSYSLGQPNTGELFF
.	.	TRBV7-3	TRBJ2-7	TGTGCCAGCAGCTTAGAACGGGGTGACTCCTACGAGCAGTACTTC	CASSLERGDSYEQYF